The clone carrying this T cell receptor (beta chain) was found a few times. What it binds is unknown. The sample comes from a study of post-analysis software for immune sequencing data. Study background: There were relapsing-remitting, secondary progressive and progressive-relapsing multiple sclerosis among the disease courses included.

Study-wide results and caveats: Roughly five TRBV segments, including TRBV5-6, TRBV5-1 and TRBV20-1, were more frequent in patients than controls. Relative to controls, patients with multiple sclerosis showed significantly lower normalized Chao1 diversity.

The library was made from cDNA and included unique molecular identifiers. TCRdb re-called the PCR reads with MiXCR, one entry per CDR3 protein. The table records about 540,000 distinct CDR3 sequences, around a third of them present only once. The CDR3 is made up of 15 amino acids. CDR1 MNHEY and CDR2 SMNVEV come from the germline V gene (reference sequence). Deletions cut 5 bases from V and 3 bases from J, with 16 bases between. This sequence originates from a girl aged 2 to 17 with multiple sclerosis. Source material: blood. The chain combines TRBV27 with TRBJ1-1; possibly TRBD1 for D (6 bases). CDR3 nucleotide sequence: TGTGCCAGCAGTCGCGGTATACCAGGGGACACTGAAGCTTTCTTT. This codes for CASSRGIPGDTEAFF.